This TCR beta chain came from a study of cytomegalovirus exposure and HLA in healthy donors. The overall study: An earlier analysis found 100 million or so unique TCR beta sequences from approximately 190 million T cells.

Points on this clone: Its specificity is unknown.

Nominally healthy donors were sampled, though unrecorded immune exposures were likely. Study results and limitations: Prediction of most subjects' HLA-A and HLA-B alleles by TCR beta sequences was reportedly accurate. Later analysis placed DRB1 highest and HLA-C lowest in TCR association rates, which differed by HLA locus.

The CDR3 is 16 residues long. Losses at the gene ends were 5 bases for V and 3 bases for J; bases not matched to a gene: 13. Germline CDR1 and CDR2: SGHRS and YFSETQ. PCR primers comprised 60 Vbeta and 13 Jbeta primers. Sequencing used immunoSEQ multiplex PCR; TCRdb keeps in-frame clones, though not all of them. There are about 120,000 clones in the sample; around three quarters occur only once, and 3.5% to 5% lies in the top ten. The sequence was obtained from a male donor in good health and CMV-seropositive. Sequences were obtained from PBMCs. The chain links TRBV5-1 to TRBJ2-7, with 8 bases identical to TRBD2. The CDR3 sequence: CASRSNPAGALYEQYF. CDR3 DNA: TGCGCCAGCAGATCCAATCCAGCGGGGGCCCTCTACGAGCAGTACTTC.